The 10 T cell receptor beta chains given below trace back to one sample, sequenced in a study of T cell responses to AZD1222 COVID-19 vaccine (dated by TCRdb to about 2021). Library prep was done by the immunoSEQ multiplex PCR assay. Sourced from immuneACCESS, this table was stored by TCRdb with only in-frame sequences that have V and J called. A share of the clones is absent; for the studies checked, an unresolved V gene accounts for under half, and the remainder has no known explanation. In all, the sample holds about 120,000 clones, and about 90% of those were seen once. The ten largest clones capture approximately 1.7% of the sample. According to the study, the label for this sample's time point signals: baseline before first vaccination. The specimen was peripheral blood, collected on day 0 of AZD1222 vaccination. The receptors were gathered from an adult in good health.

The J gene is TRBJ2-2, the V gene TRBV7-3; 7 bases align to TRBD1. Germline-derived CDR1 and CDR2 are SGHTA and FQGTGA. The trim removed 4 bases at V and 0 bases at J, leaving 2 bases unmatched. This CDR3 comprises 15 residues. DNA of the CDR3: TGTGCCAGCAGCTGGACAGGATCGAACACCGGGGAGCTGTTTTTT. Its protein product is CASSWTGSNTGELFF.

This clone appeared a few times. This chain joins TRBV19 and TRBJ2-7; D not resolved. The V gene lost 9 bases and the J gene lost 6 bases, with 21 bases spanning the gap. This CDR3 has 14 amino acids. The germline gives CDR1 LNHDA, CDR2 SQIVND (reference sequence). The CDR3 reads CASRPGPQFGEQYV. The CDR3 coding sequence is TGTGCCAGCCGTCCGGGCCCCCAGTTCGGCGAGCAGTACGTC.

The genes are TRBV2 and TRBJ1-2; perhaps TRBD1 as D (5 bases). The V end lost 0 bases, the J end lost 9 bases, and 14 bases lay between the germline ends. Germline V gives CDR1 SNHLY, CDR2 FYNNEI. This CDR3 region has 14 residues. As DNA, the CDR3 is TGTGCCAGCAGTGAAGCTAGGGACTTTGGCCGCTACACCTTC. Translation: CASSEARDFGRYTF.

The J gene is TRBJ1-3, the V gene TRBV9; D uncertain. This CDR3 region has 18 residues. V gave up 2 bases and J gave up 2 bases, with 20 bases separating them. Germline CDR1 reads SGDLS; CDR2 reads YYNGEE. The CDR3 is CASSVSPDGQDAGNTIYF. The CDR3 DNA sequence: TGTGCCAGCAGCGTCTCACCCGACGGGCAGGACGCTGGAAACACCATATATTTT. The full variable domain, with the rest looked up from reference TRBV9 and TRBJ1-3, is DSGVTQTPKHLITATGQRVTLRCSPRSGDLSVYWYQQSLDQGLQFLIQYYNGEERAKGNILERFSAQQFPDLHSELNLSSLELGDSALYFCASSVSPDGQDAGNTIYFGEGSWLTVV.

V and J are TRBV7-3 and TRBJ2-3; D may be TRBD2 (5 bases). The CDR3 spans 16 residues. CDR1 and CDR2 (germline): SGHTA, FQGTGA. V gave up 2 bases and J gave up 2 bases, with 14 bases separating them. The CDR3 reads CASSLGEGQNTDTQYF. CDR3 coding DNA: TGTGCCAGCAGCTTAGGCGAGGGTCAGAACACAGATACGCAGTATTTT.

This clone ranks as medium-sized. The chain is built from TRBV2 and TRBJ1-1, with a tentative D call TRBD1 (5 bases). V shed 8 bases and J shed 1 base, with 11 bases lying between them. The CDR3 extends over 13 amino acids. Germline-derived CDR1 and CDR2 are SNHLY and FYNNEI. The CDR3 sequence: CASGAWGNTEAFF. In DNA form, the CDR3 reads TGTGCCAGCGGGGCTTGGGGGAACACTGAAGCTTTCTTT.

The chain recombines TRBV28 with TRBJ1-5; 8 bases are a match to TRBD1. The CDR3 extends over 14 amino acids. Germline trimming cut 4 bases from V and 9 bases from J; bases unmatched to any gene: 8. Germline V lookup: CDR1 MDHEN, CDR2 SYDVKM. The CDR3 sequence is CASSWGQVYSPQHF. The CDR3 region has the DNA TGTGCCAGCAGTTGGGGACAGGTATATTCGCCCCAGCATTTT.

The V call is TRBV25-1, the J call TRBJ1-4; TRBD1 is a possible D gene (5 bases). The CDR3 spans 15 residues. Trimming removed 1 base at V and 8 bases at J, with 14 bases between. Germline CDR1 is MGHDK and CDR2 is SYGVNS. In DNA, the CDR3 is TGTGCCAGCAGTGAATCAGGGCCCTTTAGCGAAAAACTGTTTTTT. This encodes CASSESGPFSEKLFF.

The gene calls are TRBV5-1 and TRBJ2-3; D is tentatively TRBD1 or TRBD2 (6 bases each). Between the trimmed V and J ends, which lost 1 base and 4 bases, there was a span of 10 bases. Germline values: CDR1 SGHRS, CDR2 YFSETQ. CDR3 length equals 14 residues. CDR3 residues: CASSLSGGPDTQYF. CDR3 DNA sequence: TGCGCCAGCAGCTTGTCCGGGGGCCCAGATACGCAGTATTTT.

The chain couples TRBV7-2 to TRBJ1-5; D perhaps matches TRBD1 (5 bases). The V gene's germline CDR1 is SGHTA and CDR2 FQGNSA. This CDR3 spans 16 amino acids. Trimming took off 0 bases at V and 3 bases at J, with 12 bases between the two ends. The CDR3 bases are TGTGCCAGCAGCTTAGCGGCGGGGGGGAACAATCAGCCCCAGCATTTT. Protein: CASSLAAGGNNQPQHF.